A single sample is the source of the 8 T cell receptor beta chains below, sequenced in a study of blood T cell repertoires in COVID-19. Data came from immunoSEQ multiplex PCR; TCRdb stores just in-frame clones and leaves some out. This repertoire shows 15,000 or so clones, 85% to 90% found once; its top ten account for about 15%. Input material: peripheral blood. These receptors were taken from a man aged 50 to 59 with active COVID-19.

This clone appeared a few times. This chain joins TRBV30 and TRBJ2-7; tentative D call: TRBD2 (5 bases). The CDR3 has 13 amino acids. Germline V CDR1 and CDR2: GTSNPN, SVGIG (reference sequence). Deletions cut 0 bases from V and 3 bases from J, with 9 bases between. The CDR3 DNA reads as TGTGCCTGGAGTGTACAGACTAACTACGAGCAGTACTTC. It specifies CAWSVQTNYEQYF.

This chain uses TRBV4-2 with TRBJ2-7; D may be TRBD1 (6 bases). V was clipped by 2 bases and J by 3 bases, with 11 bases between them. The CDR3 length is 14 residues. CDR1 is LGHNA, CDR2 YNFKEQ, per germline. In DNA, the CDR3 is TGTGCCAGCAGCCAAACAGAGGGGGTCTACGAGCAGTACTTC. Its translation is CASSQTEGVYEQYF.

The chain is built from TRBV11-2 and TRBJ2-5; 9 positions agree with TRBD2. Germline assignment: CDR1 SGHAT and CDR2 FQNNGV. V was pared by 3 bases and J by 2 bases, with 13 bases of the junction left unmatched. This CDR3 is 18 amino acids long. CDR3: CASSFGTQGLAGQETQYF. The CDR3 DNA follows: TGTGCCAGCAGCTTCGGGACCCAGGGGCTAGCGGGACAAGAGACCCAGTACTTC.

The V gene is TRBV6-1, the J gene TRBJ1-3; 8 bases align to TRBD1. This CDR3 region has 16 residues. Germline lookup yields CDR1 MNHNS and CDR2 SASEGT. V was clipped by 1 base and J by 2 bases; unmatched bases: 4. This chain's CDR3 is CASSEEATGAGNTIYF. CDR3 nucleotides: TGTGCCAGCAGTGAAGAGGCGACAGGGGCTGGAAACACCATATATTTT.

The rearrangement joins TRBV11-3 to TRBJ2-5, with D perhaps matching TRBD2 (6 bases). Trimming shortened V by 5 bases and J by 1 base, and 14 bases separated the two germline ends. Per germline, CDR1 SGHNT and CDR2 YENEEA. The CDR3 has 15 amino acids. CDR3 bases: TGTGCCAGCAGCCCAGGAGGGATGTCCCAAGAGACCCAGTACTTC. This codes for CASSPGGMSQETQYF.

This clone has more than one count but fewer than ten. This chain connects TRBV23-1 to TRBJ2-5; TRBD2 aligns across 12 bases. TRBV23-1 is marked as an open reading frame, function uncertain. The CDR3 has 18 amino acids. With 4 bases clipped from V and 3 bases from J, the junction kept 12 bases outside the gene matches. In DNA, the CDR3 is TGCGCCAGCAGTCCCAGGGGCCGGCGACTAGCGGGAGAAGAGACCCAGTACTTC. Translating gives CASSPRGRRLAGEETQYF.

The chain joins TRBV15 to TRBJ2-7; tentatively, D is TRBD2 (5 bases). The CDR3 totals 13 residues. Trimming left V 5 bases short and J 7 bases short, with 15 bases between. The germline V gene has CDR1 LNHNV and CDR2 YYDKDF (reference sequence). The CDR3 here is CATSEVDWTEQYF. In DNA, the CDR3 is TGTGCCACCAGCGAAGTCGACTGGACTGAGCAGTACTTC.

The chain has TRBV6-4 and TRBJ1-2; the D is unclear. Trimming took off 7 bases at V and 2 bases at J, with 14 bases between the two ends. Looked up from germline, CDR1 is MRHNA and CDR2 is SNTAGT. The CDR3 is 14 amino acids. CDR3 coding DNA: TGTGCCAGCACCGAGGAGGTCCGAAACTATGGCTACACCTTC. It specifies CASTEEVRNYGYTF.